This TCR beta chain was profiled in a study of T-cell reconstitution after alpha-beta-depleted transplantation in children. Study results and caveats: Several patients had high TCRbeta diversity at day 60; it came from surviving recipient T cells and thymic progenitors.

CDR1 DFQATT and CDR2 SNEGSKA come from the germline V gene (reference sequence). CDR3 length: 15 residues. V shed 2 bases and J 3 bases; nucleotides not matched to a gene: 8. Only a few counts were recorded for this clonotype. The target antigen is unknown. Unique molecular identifiers tagged the TCRbeta library. TCRdb recomputed calls from the PCR reads with MiXCR, one row per CDR3 protein. This sample has 350,000 to 500,000 distinct CDR3 sequences, with approximately 42% found just once. V is TRBV20-1 and J is TRBJ1-1, with 8 bases identical to TRBD1. This clonotype was sampled from a girl aged 2 to 9 with aplastic anemia, due to receive a stem cell transplant. Sequenced material: PBMCs, taken before TCRalphabeta/CD19-depleted stem cell transplant. Here the CDR3 reads CSARPPRGHDTEAFF. In DNA form, the CDR3 reads TGCAGTGCTAGACCACCCAGGGGGCATGACACTGAAGCTTTCTTT.